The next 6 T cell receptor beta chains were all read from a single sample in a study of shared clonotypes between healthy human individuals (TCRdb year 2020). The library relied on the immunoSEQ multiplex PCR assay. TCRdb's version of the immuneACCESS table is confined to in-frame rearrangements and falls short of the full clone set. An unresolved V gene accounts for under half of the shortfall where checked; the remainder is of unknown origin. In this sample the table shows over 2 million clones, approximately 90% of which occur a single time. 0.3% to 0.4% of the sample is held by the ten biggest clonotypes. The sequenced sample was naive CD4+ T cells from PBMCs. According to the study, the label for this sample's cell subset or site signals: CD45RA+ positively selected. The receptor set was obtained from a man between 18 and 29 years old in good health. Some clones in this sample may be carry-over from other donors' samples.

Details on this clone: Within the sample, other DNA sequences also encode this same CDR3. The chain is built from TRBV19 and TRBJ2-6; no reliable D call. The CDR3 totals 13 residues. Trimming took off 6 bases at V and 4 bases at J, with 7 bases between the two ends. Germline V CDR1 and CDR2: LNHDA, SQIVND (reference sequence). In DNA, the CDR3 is TGTGCCAGTAGGGGCTCAGGGGCCAACGTCCTGACTTTC. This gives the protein CASRGSGANVLTF. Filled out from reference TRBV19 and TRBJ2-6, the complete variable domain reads DGGITQSPKYLFRKEGQNVTLSCEQNLNHDAMYWYRQDPGQGLRLIYYSQIVNDFQKGDIAEGYSVSREKKESFPLTVTSAQKNPTAFYLCASRGSGANVLTFGAGSRLTVL.

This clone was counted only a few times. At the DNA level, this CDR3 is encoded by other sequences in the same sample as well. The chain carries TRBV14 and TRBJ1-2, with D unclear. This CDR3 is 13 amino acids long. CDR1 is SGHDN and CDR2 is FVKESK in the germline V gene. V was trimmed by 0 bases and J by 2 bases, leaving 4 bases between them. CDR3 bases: TGTGCCAGCAGCCAAGATACCAACTATGGCTACACCTTC. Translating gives CASSQDTNYGYTF.

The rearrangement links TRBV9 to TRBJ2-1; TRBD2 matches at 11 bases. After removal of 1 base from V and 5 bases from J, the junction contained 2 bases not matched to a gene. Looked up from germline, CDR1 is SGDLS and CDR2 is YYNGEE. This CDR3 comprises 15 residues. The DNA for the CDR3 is TGTGCCAGCAGCGTAACTAGCGGGAGCGACAATGAGCAGTTCTTC. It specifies CASSVTSGSDNEQFF.

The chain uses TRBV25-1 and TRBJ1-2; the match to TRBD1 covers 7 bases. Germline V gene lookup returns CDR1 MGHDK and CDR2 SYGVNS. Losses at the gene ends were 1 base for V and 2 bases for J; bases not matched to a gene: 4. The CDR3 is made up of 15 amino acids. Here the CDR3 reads CASSESNRGNYGYTF. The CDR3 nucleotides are TGTGCCAGCAGTGAATCGAACAGGGGAAACTATGGCTACACCTTC.

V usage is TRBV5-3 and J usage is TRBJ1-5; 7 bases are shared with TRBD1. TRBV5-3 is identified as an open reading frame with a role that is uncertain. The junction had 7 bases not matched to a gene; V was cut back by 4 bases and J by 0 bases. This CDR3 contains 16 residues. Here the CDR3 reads CARSQPGTDSNQPQHF. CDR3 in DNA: TGTGCCAGAAGCCAACCCGGGACAGATAGCAATCAGCCCCAGCATTTT.

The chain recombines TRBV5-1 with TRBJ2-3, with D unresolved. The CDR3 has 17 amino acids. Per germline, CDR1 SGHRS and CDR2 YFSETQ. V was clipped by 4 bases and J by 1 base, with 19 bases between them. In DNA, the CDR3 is TGCGCCAGCAGCGATCCTTCCGGACCCTCGGGCACAGATACGCAGTATTTT. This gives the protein CASSDPSGPSGTDTQYF.